A single T cell receptor (beta chain) is shown here with its context. This record belongs to a study of blood T cell repertoires in COVID-19. Assay used: immunoSEQ multiplex PCR; TCRdb lists only in-frame clones, some missing. The sample yields 250,000 to 350,000 clones, 70% to 85% seen once. Germline V gene lookup returns CDR1 SGHRS and CDR2 YFSETQ. Deletions cut 4 bases from V and 0 bases from J, with 11 bases between. The CDR3 covers 15 residues. The gene calls are TRBV5-1 and TRBJ2-1; no definite D call. This TCR came from a human donor with COVID-19, enrolled during active disease. The donor label of this sample is uncertain. Material for sequencing was peripheral blood. The CDR3 DNA reads TGCGCCAGCAGCGCCCAACAGAACTCCTACAATGAGCAGTTCTTC. It is translated as CASSAQQNSYNEQFF.